Shown below are 28 T cell receptor beta chains from a single sample sequenced in a study of cytomegalovirus exposure and HLA in healthy donors. The PCR made use of 60 Vbeta and 13 Jbeta primers. Repertoires were generated with immunoSEQ multiplex PCR, while TCRdb's copy carries only in-frame clones and drops some. The table shows about 130,000 clones, with about 74% occurring only once. The sequenced material came from PBMCs. The source is a woman aged 45-65 years in good health and CMV-seropositive.

This clone came up once. V is TRBV7-9 and J is TRBJ2-3, with TRBD1 matching 8 bases. The V gene's germline CDR1 is SEHNR and CDR2 FQNEAQ (reference sequence). V trimming: 3 bases; J trimming: 3 bases; junction bases outside the gene matches: 5. The CDR3 extends over 15 amino acids. The CDR3 sequence: CASSFRQGLTDTQYF. CDR3 nucleotides: TGTGCCAGCAGCTTCAGACAGGGGCTTACAGATACGCAGTATTTT.

The chain uses TRBV2 and TRBJ2-5, with TRBD2 identical over 9 bases. The CDR3 has 16 amino acids. Germline CDR1 and CDR2: SNHLY and FYNNEI. V trimming: 7 bases; J trimming: 4 bases; junction bases outside the gene matches: 13. The CDR3 DNA sequence: TGTGCCAGCACTTCGCTAGCGGGGCCTCGGGGAGAGACCCAGTACTTC. It encodes CASTSLAGPRGETQYF.

V gene TRBV6-5 combines with J gene TRBJ1-4; 8 positions match TRBD1. The CDR3 length is 14 residues. The junction had 5 bases not matched to a gene; V was cut back by 4 bases and J by 7 bases. From germline, CDR1 is MNHEY and CDR2 SVGAGI. The CDR3 protein is CASSLGTGGEKLFF. The DNA for the CDR3 is TGTGCCAGCAGTTTAGGGACAGGAGGTGAAAAACTGTTTTTT.

The V gene is TRBV5-1, the J gene TRBJ1-3; 8 bases are shared with TRBD1. This CDR3 has 16 amino acids. The J segment lost 4 bases and the V segment lost 0 bases, leaving 6 bases of the junction unmatched. Looked up from germline, CDR1 is SGHRS and CDR2 is YFSETQ. The CDR3 DNA reads TGCGCCAGCAGCTTGGGGGACAGGTCATCAGGAAACACCATATATTTT. It yields the protein CASSLGDRSSGNTIYF.

V usage is TRBV25-1 and J usage is TRBJ2-1, with D tentatively TRBD2 (6 bases). Trimming shortened V by 6 bases and J by 7 bases, and 16 bases separated the two germline ends. Looked up from germline, CDR1 is MGHDK and CDR2 is SYGVNS. CDR3 size: 14 residues. CDR3 bases: TGTGCCAGCAGATTAAGGGACTCATCGAATGAGCAGTTCTTC. As protein: CASRLRDSSNEQFF.

This chain uses TRBV15 with TRBJ1-1; D perhaps matches TRBD1 (5 bases). The CDR3 has 15 residues. Germline-derived CDR1 and CDR2 are LNHNV and YYDKDF (reference sequence). V was shortened by 0 bases and J by 11 bases, with 19 bases between the two germline ends. The CDR3 DNA reads TGTGCCACCAGCAGAGATCAGGGAAGGTCTTCCCGGGCTTTCTTT. Translation: CATSRDQGRSSRAFF.

This chain joins TRBV7-2 and TRBJ2-1, with 9 positions matching TRBD2. The CDR3 is made up of 17 amino acids. J lost 8 bases, V lost 1 base, and 12 bases had no gene match. Germline assignment: CDR1 SGHTA and CDR2 FQGNSA. The CDR3 spells CASSLGGGRGGLDEQFF. CDR3 bases: TGTGCCAGCAGCTTAGGTGGTGGGCGGGGGGGCCTGGATGAGCAGTTCTTC. The complete variable domain, with remaining parts taken from reference TRBV7-2 and TRBJ2-1, reads GAGVSQSPSNKVTEKGKDVELRCDPISGHTALYWYRQSLGQGLEFLIYFQGNSAPDKSGLPSDRFSAERTGGSVSTLTIQRTQQEDSAVYLCASSLGGGRGGLDEQFFGPGTRLTVL.

The rearrangement uses TRBV18 and TRBJ1-1; perhaps TRBD1 as D (5 bases). The CDR3 is 13 residues long. From germline, CDR1 is KGHSH and CDR2 LQKENI. Trimming took off 3 bases at V and 7 bases at J, with 12 bases between the two ends. DNA for the CDR3: TGTGCCAGCTCACCCGAAAATCAGGGTGAAGCTTTCTTT. Translating gives CASSPENQGEAFF.

This clone showed up just a few times. The chain couples TRBV19 to TRBJ1-3; no reliable D call. The CDR3 contains 12 residues. The V and J ends lost 5 bases and 1 base respectively, with 3 bases between them. The germline CDR1 and CDR2 sequences are LNHDA and SQIVND (reference sequence). The CDR3 DNA reads TGTGCCAGTAGTCTGTCTGGAAACACCATATATTTT. Translating gives CASSLSGNTIYF.

This CDR3 is CSVVRGTTEAFF. The CDR3 DNA is TGCAGCGTTGTACGCGGTACGACTGAAGCTTTCTTT. The chain links TRBV29-1 to TRBJ1-1; D not resolved. The CDR3 consists of 12 residues. The germline gives CDR1 SQVTM, CDR2 ANQGSEA. Trimming stripped 4 bases from V and 5 bases from J, with 11 bases between.

The gene calls are TRBV19 and TRBJ2-7; the D gene is possibly TRBD2 (6 bases). The CDR3 covers 11 residues. The V gene lost 5 bases and the J gene lost 7 bases, with 9 bases spanning the gap. The V gene's germline CDR1 is LNHDA and CDR2 SQIVND (reference sequence). The CDR3 is CASSARGEQYF. As DNA, the CDR3 is TGTGCCAGTAGTGCTCGGGGGGAGCAGTACTTC.

V gene TRBV7-8 combines with J gene TRBJ2-2; D perhaps matches TRBD2 (6 bases). V was clipped by 5 bases and J by 4 bases, with 11 bases between them. From germline, CDR1 is SGHVS and CDR2 FQNEAQ. The CDR3 is 14 residues long. The CDR3 loop reads CASSLGDFTGELFF. CDR3 coding DNA: TGTGCCAGCAGCCTAGGGGACTTCACCGGGGAGCTGTTTTTT. Complete variable domain (other parts from reference TRBV7-8 and TRBJ2-2): GAGVSQSPRYKVAKRGQDVALRCDPISGHVSLFWYQQALGQGPEFLTYFQNEAQLDKSGLPSDRFFAERPEGSVSTLKIQRTQQEDSAVYLCASSLGDFTGELFFGEGSRLTVL.

CDR3 sequence reads: CASGSGGLTGELFF. CDR3 nucleotide sequence: TGTGCCAGCGGCTCGGGGGGGCTGACCGGGGAGCTGTTTTTT. The J gene is TRBJ2-2, the V gene TRBV11-3, with TRBD2 matching over 8 bases. V was pared by 8 bases and J by 5 bases, with 7 bases of the junction left unmatched. Germline V lookup: CDR1 SGHNT, CDR2 YENEEA. The CDR3 runs to 14 residues. Full variable domain (outside the CDR3, taken from reference TRBV11-3 and TRBJ2-2): EAGVVQSPRYKIIEKKQPVAFWCNPISGHNTLYWYLQNLGQGPELLIRYENEEAVDDSQLPKDRFSAERLKGVDSTLKIQPAELGDSAVYLCASGSGGLTGELFFGEGSRLTVL.

This rearrangement joins TRBV10-3 to TRBJ2-3; the match to TRBD1 covers 10 bases. This CDR3 comprises 13 residues. V gave up 9 bases and J gave up 1 base; unmatched junction bases: 1. CDR1 is ENHRY and CDR2 is SYGVKD in the germline V gene. CDR3 coding DNA: TGTGCCATTGGGACAGGGGGCACAGATACGCAGTATTTT. It translates to CAIGTGGTDTQYF.

The chain links TRBV2 to TRBJ1-4, with 7 bases that match TRBD1. The CDR3 runs 15 residues. Per the germline V gene, CDR1 is SNHLY and CDR2 is FYNNEI. Trimming cost V 6 bases and J 2 bases; bases outside gene matches: 6. The CDR3 nucleotides read TGTGCCAGCAGGAGACAGGGCCCGACTAATGAAAAACTGTTTTTT. Translated: CASRRQGPTNEKLFF.

The chain employs TRBV7-2 and TRBJ2-2, with D unresolved. Germline CDR1 is SGHTA and CDR2 is FQGNSA. This CDR3 is 14 amino acids long. Deletions cut 5 bases from V and 2 bases from J, with 9 bases between. The DNA of the CDR3 is TGTGCCAGCAGCCCCAGGATAAACACCGGGGAGCTGTTTTTT. This codes for CASSPRINTGELFF.

The chain is built from TRBV5-4 and TRBJ2-3; TRBD1 agrees at 9 bases. The V segment lost 4 bases and the J segment 0 bases; nucleotides outside the gene matches: 9. Per germline, CDR1 SGHNT and CDR2 YYREEE (reference sequence). This CDR3 region has 17 residues. The CDR3 region has the DNA TGTGCCAGCAGCCCGGCGACAGGGGGTTTTAGCACAGATACGCAGTATTTT. This codes for CASSPATGGFSTDTQYF.

The chain carries TRBV4-1 and TRBJ1-1; perhaps TRBD1 as D (6 bases). The CDR3 runs to 15 residues. With 4 bases removed from V and 1 base from J, the gap between germline ends came to 13 bases. The germline V gene has CDR1 MGHRA and CDR2 YSYEKL. The CDR3 sequence: CASSLLGGQNTEAFF. Here the CDR3 DNA reads TGCGCCAGCAGCCTGCTGGGGGGGCAGAACACTGAAGCTTTCTTT.

The chain joins TRBV2 to TRBJ1-1; the D gene is possibly TRBD1 (5 bases). CDR1 and CDR2 (germline): SNHLY, FYNNEI. V was pared by 2 bases and J by 1 base, with 11 bases between. This CDR3 contains 15 residues. The DNA for the CDR3 is TGTGCCAGCAGTGAACAGGGTACGGGGAACACTGAAGCTTTCTTT. Its protein product is CASSEQGTGNTEAFF.

The rearrangement links TRBV5-1 to TRBJ2-7; a weak D match, TRBD1 (7 bases). V lost 4 bases and J 5 bases, leaving 13 bases between the germline ends. CDR3 size: 13 residues. Looked up from germline, CDR1 is SGHRS and CDR2 is YFSETQ. CDR3 in amino acids: CASSSTGEDEQYF. The CDR3 DNA sequence: TGCGCCAGCAGCAGTACAGGGGAGGACGAGCAGTACTTC.

V gene TRBV6-1 combines with J gene TRBJ2-7; tentative D call: TRBD1 (5 bases). Trimming removed 4 bases at V and 0 bases at J, with 13 bases between. The CDR3 contains 15 residues. CDR1 is MNHNS and CDR2 is SASEGT in the germline V gene. CDR3 bases: TGTGCCAGCAGTGTGGAATGGGGCAACTCCTACGAGCAGTACTTC. Protein sequence: CASSVEWGNSYEQYF.

This chain connects TRBV29-1 to TRBJ1-2, with D perhaps matching TRBD1 (5 bases). The CDR3 runs to 12 residues. V was clipped by 3 bases and J by 7 bases, with 12 bases between them. CDR1 and CDR2 (germline): SQVTM, ANQGSEA. The CDR3 is CSVEQGGGGYTF. For the CDR3, the DNA is TGCAGCGTTGAGCAGGGCGGGGGTGGCTACACCTTC.

This chain joins TRBV2 and TRBJ2-3; maybe TRBD2 (6 bases). The CDR3 has 12 residues. Germline-derived CDR1 and CDR2 are SNHLY and FYNNEI. Trimming removed 6 bases from V and 6 bases from J, with 10 bases in between. CDR3 protein: CASREGLDTQYF. For the CDR3, the DNA is TGTGCCAGCAGGGAGGGCCTGGATACGCAGTATTTT.

This CDR3 is CASSTGQFDGNTIYF. The CDR3 nucleotides are TGTGCCAGCAGCACGGGACAGTTTGATGGAAACACCATATATTTT. The rearrangement joins TRBV5-4 to TRBJ1-3, with 7 bases that match TRBD1. The germline V gene encodes CDR1 SGHNT and CDR2 YYREEE (reference sequence). Losses at the gene ends were 4 bases for V and 3 bases for J; bases not matched to a gene: 7. The CDR3 is 15 residues long.

Concerning this clone itself: The same CDR3 arises from other DNA sequences in this sample as well. The V call is TRBV20-1, the J call TRBJ2-5, with D hard to call. Between the trimmed V and J ends, which lost 3 bases and 5 bases, there was a span of 4 bases. This CDR3 comprises 10 residues. The V gene's germline CDR1 is DFQATT and CDR2 SNEGSKA (reference sequence). As DNA, the CDR3 is TGCAGTGCTAGCTACGAGACCCAGTACTTC. As protein: CSASYETQYF.

The rearrangement joins TRBV13 to TRBJ1-2, with unresolved D. Germline values: CDR1 PRHDT, CDR2 FYEKMQ (reference sequence). The CDR3 extends over 16 amino acids. The ends were cut back, 4 bases at V and 7 bases at J, with 22 bases in the middle. The CDR3 loop is CASSSLSLRVPSGYTF. As DNA, the CDR3 is TGTGCCAGCAGCTCATTAAGTTTGCGGGTCCCCTCTGGCTACACCTTC.

V is TRBV10-3 and J is TRBJ2-6, with D uncertain. Germline V lookup: CDR1 ENHRY, CDR2 SYGVKD. Trimming stripped 1 base from V and 0 bases from J, with 13 bases between. The CDR3 consists of 18 residues. CDR3 bases: TGTGCCATCAGTGAGTACGAGATCCTAAGCTCTGGGGCCAACGTCCTGACTTTC. Translating it yields CAISEYEILSSGANVLTF.

The chain joins TRBV4-2 to TRBJ1-1; maybe TRBD1 (6 bases). The length of the CDR3 is 13 residues. The V gene's germline CDR1 is LGHNA and CDR2 YNFKEQ. Between the trimmed V and J ends, which lost 5 bases and 6 bases, there was a span of 13 bases. CDR3 sequence: CASSVHRDPEAFF. CDR3 DNA: TGTGCCAGCAGCGTGCACAGGGATCCTGAAGCTTTCTTT.